What follows describes a single TCR beta chain. The antigen remains unidentified. Germline CDR1 reads SGHTA; CDR2 reads FQGNSA. V shed 4 bases and J shed 6 bases, with 10 bases lying between them. CDR3 length: 13 residues. The sample originates from a study of OX40 agonist ivuxolimab in advanced cancers. Overall study results and limits: Expansion of clones was among the lowest in partial responders at 0.1-3.0 mg/kg. Among T cells, CD8+ cells averaged more expanded clones than CD4+ cells. Antigens targeted by the expanded peripheral T cells were not determined. CD4+ and CD8+ T cells in blood underwent clonal expansion by week 6 at 0.1 to 3.0 mg/kg.

Repertoires were generated with immunoSEQ multiplex PCR, while TCRdb's copy carries only in-frame clones and drops some. The sample yields 40,000 to 50,000 clones, around 89% seen once. The chain uses TRBV7-2 and TRBJ2-1; perhaps TRBD2 as D (6 bases). This TCR was recovered from an adult with an advanced solid tumor such as melanoma, head and neck, liver or kidney cancer. Sequenced material: CD4+ or CD8+ T cells sorted from blood, taken in a trial of the OX40 agonist ivuxolimab. The CDR3 DNA reads as TGTGCCAGCAGCTCACGGGAGTTCAATGAGCAGTTCTTC. Translated, it gives CASSSREFNEQFF.